The present TCR beta chain was sequenced within a study of T cells in Graves' hyperthyroidism and ophthalmopathy. Study results and limitations: Ophthalmopathy was model-predicted a median about six months pre-onset.

The V end was cut by 7 bases, the J end by 14 bases, with 23 bases between. Germline CDR1 MNHEY, CDR2 SMNVEV (reference sequence). This CDR3 is built from 13 residues. Using RNA transcripts as the source, TCR beta CDR3 regions were amplified. When the TCR CDR3 underwent first-round RT-PCR, the HTBI primer set was used. From the multiplex PCR reads, TCRdb called clonotypes with MiXCR, one entry per CDR3 protein. Counted here are over 45,000 distinct CDR3 sequences, approximately 50% occurring once; the ten biggest clones make up roughly a third. This clonotype was found many times. The antigen is undetermined. Among the patients, aged 18 to 65, hyperthyroidism was newly diagnosed and had lasted under 2 months.

The specimen was peripheral blood or thyroid tissue (not recorded which). The chain recombines TRBV27 with TRBJ1-1, with TRBD1 as a possible D gene (5 bases). This TCR was recovered from a woman aged 50 to 60 with Graves' hyperthyroidism. CDR3 amino acids: CASKTTGRPEVFF. Written as DNA, the CDR3 is TGTGCCAGCAAGACAACAGGTCGTCCGGAAGTCTTCTTT.